A selection of T cell receptor beta chains follows, all from one sample in a study of blood T cell repertoires in COVID-19. Sequencing was performed with immunoSEQ multiplex PCR; in TCRdb, only in-frame clones are kept and a portion is missing. This table has 90,000 to 120,000 clones, just over 90% appearing once. The specimen sequenced was peripheral blood. The source of these receptors is a woman aged 25 to 39 with acute or convalescent COVID-19. The CDR3 runs from the conserved cysteine through the conserved F or W. D genes are given only for firm matches. Size values are once, few and many counts, or a class for expanded clones, and some rows have none.

TRBV5-4	TRBJ2-3	16	NA	NA	CASSLGLVGVSDTQYF	TGTGCCAGCAGCTTGGGATTAGTCGGAGTGAGTGATACGCAGTATTTT
TRBV15	TRBJ1-4	12	NA	NA	CATSRMSEKLFF	TGTGCCACCAGCAGGATGAGTGAAAAACTGTTTTTT
TRBV28	TRBJ1-2	18	NA	NA	CASSSVTANYRRDYGYTF	TGTGCCAGCAGTAGTGTGACAGCCAACTATCGGAGGGACTATGGCTACACCTTC
TRBV28	TRBJ2-7	13	NA	NA	CASRGLMLYEQYF	TGTGCCAGCAGAGGACTAATGCTTTACGAGCAGTACTTC
TRBV29-1	TRBJ1-5	13	NA	TRBD1	CSVRQGPNQPQHF	TGCAGCGTGAGACAGGGCCCCAATCAGCCCCAGCATTTT
TRBV4-1	TRBJ1-2	15	once	TRBD1	CASSQPRTGTAGYTF	TGCGCCAGCAGCCAACCTAGGACAGGGACAGCTGGCTACACCTTC
TRBV27	TRBJ2-7	15	NA	NA	CASSPPGIGPYEQYF	TGTGCCAGCAGCCCCCCAGGGATAGGTCCCTACGAGCAGTACTTC
TRBV2	TRBJ2-1	14	NA	TRBD1	CASSADRGVNEQFF	TGTGCCAGCAGCGCGGACAGGGGGGTCAATGAGCAGTTCTTC
TRBV15	TRBJ1-5	17	NA	TRBD1	CATSRDYPGGAGQPQHF	TGTGCCACCAGCAGAGACTATCCAGGGGGCGCAGGTCAGCCCCAGCATTTT
TRBV19	TRBJ1-1	14	NA	NA	CASSIRQGSTEAFF	TGTGCCAGTAGTATTAGGCAGGGTAGCACTGAAGCTTTCTTT
TRBV5-4	TRBJ1-2	16	NA	NA	CASSLDDPLPNYGYTF	TGTGCCAGCAGCTTGGATGATCCACTACCCAACTATGGCTACACCTTC
TRBV28	TRBJ2-7	15	NA	NA	CASSPQGRGPYEQYF	TGTGCCAGCAGTCCCCAGGGGCGCGGTCCCTACGAGCAGTACTTC
TRBV7-9	TRBJ1-1	14	NA	NA	CASSLQGRNTEAFF	TGTGCCAGCAGCTTACAGGGGAGGAACACTGAAGCTTTCTTT
TRBV4-1	TRBJ2-1	17	NA	TRBD2	CASSQDGGAGGPGEQFF	TGCGCCAGCAGCCAAGATGGGGGGGCGGGAGGGCCTGGGGAGCAGTTCTTC
TRBV7-6	TRBJ2-5	12	NA	NA	CASSSPEETQYF	TGTGCCAGCAGCTCCCCGGAAGAGACCCAGTACTTC
TRBV7-9	TRBJ2-5	18	NA	TRBD1	CASSLPHTGTGSQETQYF	TGTGCCAGCAGCTTACCCCACACCGGGACAGGATCCCAAGAGACCCAGTACTTC
TRBV28	TRBJ1-5	15	once	NA	CASSAPGYSNQPQHF	TGTGCCAGCAGCGCCCCAGGCTATAGCAATCAGCCCCAGCATTTT
TRBV4-1	TRBJ2-7	17	NA	NA	CASSQETIHLRGYEQYF	TGCGCCAGCAGCCAAGAAACCATCCATCTCCGGGGTTACGAGCAGTACTTC
TRBV2	TRBJ2-2	15	NA	TRBD1	CASREQGGNTGELFF	TGTGCCAGCAGAGAACAGGGGGGAAACACCGGGGAGCTGTTTTTT
TRBV19	TRBJ2-3	14	NA	TRBD1	CASSTDRGADTQYF	TGTGCCAGTAGTACGGACAGGGGGGCAGATACGCAGTATTTT
TRBV7-9	TRBJ1-3	16	NA	TRBD1	CASTTGAGLSGNTIYF	TGTGCCAGCACCACAGGGGCAGGCCTCTCTGGAAACACCATATATTTT
TRBV11-2	TRBJ2-2	14	NA	NA	CASSLGSGGTELFF	TGTGCCAGCAGCTTAGGTTCCGGGGGTACCGAGCTGTTTTTT
TRBV9	TRBJ2-1	15	NA	NA	CASSPQLGSLGEQFF	TGTGCCAGCAGCCCCCAGCTAGGTTCTCTCGGTGAGCAGTTCTTC
TRBV6-6	TRBJ2-5	12	NA	NA	CASSQSTETQYF	TGTGCCAGCTCCCAGTCAACGGAGACCCAGTACTTC
TRBV30	TRBJ2-5	15	NA	NA	CAWSLYRLPGETQYF	TGTGCCTGGAGTCTCTACCGATTACCCGGGGAGACCCAGTACTTC
TRBV19	TRBJ2-5	13	NA	TRBD1	CASSIGQEETQYF	TGTGCCAGTAGTATCGGACAGGAGGAGACCCAGTACTTC
TRBV7-3	TRBJ2-5	13	NA	NA	CASSRDTKETQYF	TGTGCCAGCAGCCGGGACACTAAAGAGACCCAGTACTTC
TRBV7-2	TRBJ1-1	14	NA	NA	CASSLAHLNTEAFF	TGTGCCAGCAGCTTAGCCCACTTGAACACTGAAGCTTTCTTT
TRBV19	TRBJ2-1	15	NA	TRBD1	CASSPDRSPIREQFF	TGTGCCAGTAGTCCGGACAGGTCGCCCATACGTGAGCAGTTCTTC